This TCR beta chain was documented in a study of a mutant IDH1 vaccine in newly diagnosed glioma. CDR1 is SSHAT, CDR2 FNYEAQ, per germline (reference sequence). The CDR3 loop spans 13 amino acids. As for time point: week 5, during vaccination. Alongside topical imiquimod, each dose of vaccine comprised 300 ug of mutant IDH1 20-mer peptide. New WHO grade 3 or 4 IDH1-mutant, ATRX-lost astrocytomas were present in all donors. Assay: immunoSEQ multiplex PCR; the TCRdb copy retains only in-frame clones and omits some. The table includes some 51,000 clones, about 77% detected once. With respect to this clone: Antigen: not known. Germline and junction disagree at one end, which may indicate a read error.

Sequencing used PBMCs, obtained from a glioma patient whose treatment included an IDH1 peptide vaccine. V is TRBV7-7 and J is TRBJ2-5; D is perhaps TRBD1 (6 bases). This sequence originates from a middle-aged man with glioma. CDR3 nucleotide sequence: TGTGCTAGCAGTACAGGGATTGGGGAGACCCAGTACTTC. Amino acid sequence: CASSTGIGETQYF.